This TCR beta chain was identified during a study of blood T cell repertoires in COVID-19. The CDR3 is 16 residues long. V was clipped by 0 bases and J by 1 base, with 10 bases between them. CDR1 and CDR2 (germline): WSHSY, SAAADI. This clone was detected a few times. In the study's own analysis: Amplification from reference gene primers served as the basis for estimated nucleated cell counts. Profiling relied on immunoSEQ multiplex PCR, and the TCRdb table lists in-frame clones only, not all of them. V and J calls and clone size follow that table, whereas D and trimming were derived from the DNA. The profile shows 150,000 to 200,000 clones, around 85% of them singletons.

Specimen: peripheral blood. The chain is built from TRBV10-2 and TRBJ1-5; D is ambiguous. The TCR was taken from a man aged 50 or older with active or convalescent COVID-19. The CDR3 region has the DNA TGCGCCAGCAGTGAGTCGTCGACAAGAAGCAATCAGCCCCAGCATTTT. Translation: CASSESSTRSNQPQHF.